This record concerns one TCR beta chain sequence. What it binds is not known. Assay used: immunoSEQ multiplex PCR; TCRdb lists only in-frame clones, some missing. The sample contains about 82,000 clones, 80% of which appear only once. This entry belongs to a study of T cells in localized non-small cell lung cancer. Findings and caveats of the study: Out of the top 100 tumor clones, a median roughly 50 were seen in adjacent lung. Compared with tumor, uninvolved adjacent lung displayed greater T cell clonality, ranking highest overall.

The CDR3 is 15 amino acids. V lost 1 base to trimming and J lost 3 bases; unmatched junction nucleotides: 1. Germline-derived CDR1 and CDR2 are SGHNT and YYREEE (reference sequence). The sample in question was PBMCs, obtained before any cancer treatment. The chain employs TRBV5-4 and TRBJ2-5; 12 nucleotides line up with TRBD2. This TCR was sampled from a man aged 40-75 years with stage II squamous cell lung carcinoma. The CDR3 region is CASSLRLAGEETQYF. Written as DNA, the CDR3 is TGTGCCAGCAGCTTGCGACTAGCGGGGGAAGAGACCCAGTACTTC.